The 30 T cell receptor beta chains listed next were all sequenced from one sample in a study of blood T cell repertoires in COVID-19 (dated by TCRdb to 2018 to 2021). Libraries were constructed by the immunoSEQ multiplex PCR assay. The table comes from immuneACCESS by way of TCRdb, which keeps in-frame sequences with V and J called. Part of the clones is missing from these tables; in studies checked, under half for an unresolved V gene and the rest for unknown reasons. Present in this sample are a few hundred thousand clones, around nine tenths of which were seen just once. Roughly a tenth of the sample rests with the top ten. Material for sequencing was PBMCs or T cells enriched from blood (not recorded which). The receptors were sampled from a woman in her 50s who had recovered from COVID-19.

The chain is built from TRBV27 and TRBJ1-2, with a possible D match to TRBD1 (6 bases). The CDR3 extends over 14 amino acids. The germline V and J ends were trimmed by 5 bases and 3 bases, with 13 bases remaining between them. The germline V gene has CDR1 MNHEY and CDR2 SMNVEV (reference sequence). CDR3 in DNA: TGTGCCAGCAGTCCCGCCGGGACACACTATGGCTACACCTTC. Translating gives CASSPAGTHYGYTF.

In nucleotides, the CDR3 is TGTGCCAGCAGTTTTGGATGGACAGGGACCATAGGAAGGAATTCACCCCTCCACTTT. This gives the protein CASSFGWTGTIGRNSPLHF. The gene calls are TRBV28 and TRBJ1-6; 8 bases agree with TRBD1. CDR1 and CDR2 from the germline V gene are MDHEN and SYDVKM. After removal of 3 bases from V and 7 bases from J, the junction contained 17 bases not matched to a gene. The CDR3 has 19 amino acids. The whole variable domain, remainder taken from reference TRBV28 and TRBJ1-6, is DVKVTQSSRYLVKRTGEKVFLECVQDMDHENMFWYRQDPGLGLRLIYFSYDVKMKEKGDIPEGYSVSREKKERFSLILESASTNQTSMYLCASSFGWTGTIGRNSPLHFGNGTRLTVT.

The V gene is TRBV19, the J gene TRBJ2-7; the match to TRBD1 covers 9 bases. The germline V gene encodes CDR1 LNHDA and CDR2 SQIVND (reference sequence). With 3 bases clipped from V and 2 bases from J, the junction kept 5 bases outside the gene matches. There are 15 residues in the CDR3. For the CDR3, the DNA is TGTGCCAGTAGTATTCGGACAGGGGACACCTACGAGCAGTACTTC. It yields the protein CASSIRTGDTYEQYF.

With respect to this clone: Other DNA sequences in this specimen translate into the identical CDR3. This rearrangement joins TRBV5-1 to TRBJ2-2; D may be TRBD1 (5 bases). CDR1 is SGHRS and CDR2 is YFSETQ in the germline V gene. The ends were cut back, 4 bases at V and 4 bases at J, with 8 bases in the middle. The CDR3 has 13 residues. CDR3 coding DNA: TGCGCCAGCAGCCGCGACAGCACCGGGGAGCTGTTTTTT. This gives the protein CASSRDSTGELFF. Combining the CDR3 with reference TRBV5-1 and TRBJ2-2 gives the whole variable domain KAGVTQTPRYLIKTRGQQVTLSCSPISGHRSVSWYQQTPGQGLQFLFEYFSETQRNKGNFPGRFSGRQFSNSRSEMNVSTLELGDSALYLCASSRDSTGELFFGEGSRLTVL.

The table lists this clone with a count of one. V is TRBV9 and J is TRBJ1-3; D is ambiguous. Germline CDR1 reads SGDLS; CDR2 reads YYNGEE. The CDR3 loop spans 15 amino acids. V was shortened by 4 bases and J by 0 bases, with 11 bases between the two germline ends. The CDR3 region is CASSFTGSSGNTIYF. CDR3 in DNA: TGTGCCAGCAGCTTTACGGGATCCTCTGGAAACACCATATATTTT.

The gene calls are TRBV18 and TRBJ1-4; D not certain. The CDR3 consists of 16 residues. Between the trimmed V and J ends, which lost 3 bases and 8 bases, there was a span of 19 bases. Germline CDR1 and CDR2: KGHSH and LQKENI. Here the CDR3 reads CASSPSPEGRGEKLFF. CDR3 in DNA: TGTGCCAGCTCACCCTCTCCTGAAGGCCGAGGGGAAAAACTGTTTTTT.

The gene calls are TRBV7-9 and TRBJ1-2; D is perhaps TRBD1 (6 bases). V shed 4 bases and J shed 1 base, with 16 bases lying between them. Germline CDR1 is SEHNR and CDR2 is FQNEAQ (reference sequence). The CDR3 is 16 amino acids. CDR3 DNA: TGTGCCAGCAGCTATTTTCGGGGAGGGGGTAACTATGGCTACACCTTC. This translates into CASSYFRGGGNYGYTF. Complete variable domain (other parts from reference TRBV7-9 and TRBJ1-2): DTGVSQNPRHKITKRGQNVTFRCDPISEHNRLYWYRQTLGQGPEFLTYFQNEAQLEKSRLLSDRFSAERPKGSFSTLEIQRTEQGDSAMYLCASSYFRGGGNYGYTFGSGTRLTVV.

The gene calls are TRBV7-8 and TRBJ2-5; TRBD2 agrees at 9 bases. Losses at the gene ends were 5 bases for V and 6 bases for J; bases not matched to a gene: 10. CDR3 length: 15 amino acids. The germline V gene encodes CDR1 SGHVS and CDR2 FQNEAQ. The CDR3 nucleotides read TGTGCCAGCAGCCCGCTGCGGGGGGGCACGCAGACCCAGTACTTC. This sequence encodes CASSPLRGGTQTQYF.

In DNA, the CDR3 is TGTGCCAGCAGCGTGGTAGATAGGGGGACCTATGGCTACACCTTC. Protein: CASSVVDRGTYGYTF. The gene calls are TRBV9 and TRBJ1-2; D may be TRBD1 (6 bases). This CDR3 is 15 amino acids long. Looked up from germline, CDR1 is SGDLS and CDR2 is YYNGEE. Trimming took 2 bases from V and 4 from J, leaving 15 bases between them.

This chain links TRBV5-8 with TRBJ1-4, with TRBD1 identical over 11 bases. V dropped 3 bases and J dropped 7; count of bases not matched to a gene: 8. The CDR3 runs 16 residues. CDR1 is SGHTS, CDR2 YDEGEE, per germline. This chain's CDR3 is CASSSALGTGGEKLFF. CDR3 bases: TGTGCCAGCAGCTCTGCTCTCGGGACAGGGGGTGAAAAACTGTTTTTT.

This clone appeared a few times. The V and J genes are TRBV4-3 and TRBJ1-4; D perhaps matches TRBD1 (5 bases). The CDR3 loop spans 16 amino acids. The V and J ends lost 5 bases and 3 bases respectively, with 16 bases between them. CDR1 LGHNA and CDR2 YSLEER come from the germline V gene. CDR3 bases: TGCGCCAGCAGCTTTCAGCAGGGTCCCGCTAATGAAAAACTGTTTTTT. It translates to CASSFQQGPANEKLFF.

The chain uses TRBV29-1 and TRBJ1-1, with no clear D. V lost 2 bases and J lost 3, with 4 bases in between. CDR3 length: 11 amino acids. The germline gives CDR1 SQVTM, CDR2 ANQGSEA. The DNA for the CDR3 is TGCAGCGTTGAATGGCACACTGAAGCTTTCTTT. This codes for CSVEWHTEAFF.

The chain employs TRBV28 and TRBJ2-7; TRBD1 matches at 10 bases. Trimming cost V 3 bases and J 5 bases; bases outside gene matches: 7. CDR1 is MDHEN, CDR2 SYDVKM, per germline. CDR3 length: 15 amino acids. This CDR3 reads CASSFPGQGRDEQYF. The CDR3, as DNA: TGTGCCAGCAGTTTTCCGGGACAGGGGAGGGACGAGCAGTACTTC.

The rearrangement links TRBV27 to TRBJ1-1; 7 bases are a match to TRBD1. In germline, CDR1 is MNHEY, CDR2 SMNVEV (reference sequence). The CDR3 is 15 residues long. Unmatched junction bases numbered 10, after V lost 6 bases and J lost 3 bases. The CDR3 region has the DNA TGTGCCAGCAGCCCCCAGCACAGGGGCGACACTGAAGCTTTCTTT. Its protein product is CASSPQHRGDTEAFF.

This clone was observed a single time. The V and J genes are TRBV28 and TRBJ1-5; a possible D gene is TRBD1 (5 bases). CDR1 is MDHEN, CDR2 SYDVKM, per germline. CDR3 length: 16 amino acids. Trimming cost V 7 bases and J 2 bases, with 18 bases left between them. CDR3 amino acids: CASTPGGGMGNQPQHF. DNA for the CDR3: TGTGCCAGCACCCCCGGGGGGGGAATGGGCAATCAGCCCCAGCATTTT.

This rearrangement joins TRBV5-4 to TRBJ1-6; TRBD1 might be the D (6 bases). The V end lost 7 bases, the J end lost 10 bases, and 18 bases lay between the germline ends. Germline-derived CDR1 and CDR2 are SGHNT and YYREEE (reference sequence). This CDR3 is 14 amino acids long. CDR3 in amino acids: CASASTGKESPLHF. DNA for the CDR3: TGTGCCAGCGCCTCAACAGGGAAAGAGTCACCCCTCCACTTT.

The chain uses TRBV13 and TRBJ2-7, with D tentatively TRBD1 (6 bases). CDR1 is PRHDT, CDR2 FYEKMQ, per germline (reference sequence). V shed 1 base and J shed 5 bases, with 9 bases lying between them. The CDR3 extends over 13 amino acids. The DNA of the CDR3 is TGTGCCAGCAGCTTAGAAGACAGGAACGAGCAGTACTTC. It encodes CASSLEDRNEQYF.

This clone occurred once. The J gene is TRBJ2-1, the V gene TRBV11-2, with D uncertain. CDR1 and CDR2 (germline): SGHAT, FQNNGV. This CDR3 region has 18 residues. Trimming pared 1 base from V and 6 bases from J, leaving 22 bases between. In nucleotides, the CDR3 is TGTGCCAGCAGCTTAGGATTCTTATCATCTCACAGCAGCAATGAGCAGTTCTTC. Amino acids: CASSLGFLSSHSSNEQFF.

The V gene is TRBV7-2, the J gene TRBJ2-7; D remains ambiguous. The CDR3 spans 13 residues. The ends were cut back, 4 bases at V and 5 bases at J, with 12 bases in the middle. Germline CDR1 reads SGHTA; CDR2 reads FQGNSA. DNA for the CDR3: TGTGCCAGCAGCTCCCCTAATTCCAACGAGCAGTACTTC. It is translated as CASSSPNSNEQYF.

The V and J genes are TRBV29-1 and TRBJ2-7, with D maybe TRBD2 (5 bases). Germline-derived CDR1 and CDR2 are SQVTM and ANQGSEA. The V gene lost 6 bases and the J gene lost 5 bases, with 23 bases spanning the gap. The CDR3 has 15 residues. This CDR3 is CSVGESERGKDEQYF. For the CDR3, the DNA is TGCAGCGTGGGAGAGTCAGAGCGAGGTAAGGACGAGCAGTACTTC.

The V gene is TRBV3-1 (or the pseudogene TRBV3-2), the J gene TRBJ2-7; TRBD2 matches at 13 bases. The CDR3 consists of 16 residues. Germline V gene data show CDR1 as LGHDT and CDR2 as YNNKEL (reference sequence). V lost 4 bases, J lost 4 bases, and 7 bases stayed unmatched. The CDR3 here is CASSPPTSGGMYEQYF. The CDR3, as DNA: TGTGCCAGCAGCCCCCCGACTAGCGGGGGGATGTACGAGCAGTACTTC.

This CDR3 reads CASSRDTGDYGYTF. The CDR3 coding sequence is TGCGCCAGCAGCCGGGATACAGGGGACTATGGCTACACCTTC. V is TRBV5-1 and J is TRBJ1-2; 7 bases agree with TRBD1. Germline V gene data show CDR1 as SGHRS and CDR2 as YFSETQ. Losses at the gene ends were 4 bases for V and 3 bases for J; bases not matched to a gene: 6. There are 14 residues in the CDR3.

The chain is built from TRBV5-6 and TRBJ2-7; D perhaps matches TRBD1 (6 bases). The germline V and J ends were trimmed by 6 bases and 1 base, with 17 bases remaining between them. Germline loops: CDR1 SGHDT, CDR2 YYEEEE. This CDR3 has 15 residues. CDR3 DNA sequence: TGTGCCAGCACCATTACAGGGTATGGGTCCTACGAGCAGTACTTC. It encodes CASTITGYGSYEQYF.

The chain joins TRBV6-5 to TRBJ1-2; no clear D. With 5 bases removed from V and 6 bases from J, the gap between germline ends came to 19 bases. The CDR3 loop spans 15 amino acids. The germline CDR1 and CDR2 sequences are MNHEY and SVGAGI. CDR3 loop: CASSQFSRAGHGYTF. In DNA form, the CDR3 reads TGTGCCAGCAGTCAGTTTTCGCGGGCTGGGCATGGCTACACCTTC.

The V and J genes are TRBV5-1 and TRBJ1-2; D gene uncertain. CDR3 length: 13 residues. Germline loops: CDR1 SGHRS, CDR2 YFSETQ. V shed 0 bases and J shed 4 bases, with 7 bases lying between them. In DNA form, the CDR3 reads TGCGCCAGCAGCTTGGTTCTAGGCTATGGCTACACCTTC. Translating it yields CASSLVLGYGYTF.

The V gene is TRBV7-9, the J gene TRBJ2-1; D uncertain. CDR3 length: 16 residues. Trimming shortened V by 0 bases and J by 0 bases, and 9 bases separated the two germline ends. CDR1 is SEHNR and CDR2 is FQNEAQ in the germline V gene (reference sequence). For the CDR3, the DNA is TGTGCCAGCAGCTTAGCTCCGTTCAGCTCCTACAATGAGCAGTTCTTC. Encoded protein: CASSLAPFSSYNEQFF.

The chain is built from TRBV7-2 and TRBJ1-2; D unresolved. This CDR3 contains 15 residues. Trimming cost V 1 base and J 0 bases, with 9 bases left between them. Germline V CDR1 and CDR2: SGHTA, FQGNSA. CDR3 sequence (DNA): TGTGCCAGCAGCTTAGAACTGAGGACTAACTATGGCTACACCTTC. Translated: CASSLELRTNYGYTF.

The chain employs TRBV19 and TRBJ2-3; 11 bases are shared with TRBD2. Trimming removed 10 bases from V and 5 bases from J; junction bases left unmatched: 11. CDR1 and CDR2 from the germline V gene are LNHDA and SQIVND (reference sequence). The CDR3 is 15 amino acids. CDR3 protein: CATTTSGVYGDTQYF. CDR3 DNA: TGTGCCACTACGACTAGCGGGGTTTACGGAGATACGCAGTATTTT.

The J gene is TRBJ2-1, the V gene TRBV9; the match to TRBD2 covers 7 bases. In germline, CDR1 is SGDLS, CDR2 YYNGEE. CDR3 length: 13 amino acids. Trimming took 3 bases from V and 12 from J; bases not matched to a gene: 9. This CDR3 reads CASSALSPGGQFF. The CDR3 coding sequence is TGTGCCAGCAGCGCGCTCAGCCCGGGGGGGCAGTTCTTC.

This clone came up once. V gene TRBV30 combines with J gene TRBJ1-5, with a possible D match to TRBD1 (6 bases). Trimming took off 5 bases at V and 1 base at J, with 9 bases between the two ends. Germline V gene lookup returns CDR1 GTSNPN and CDR2 SVGIG (reference sequence). The CDR3 spans 13 residues. CDR3 residues: CAWGQNSNQPQHF. CDR3 nucleotide sequence: TGTGCCTGGGGACAGAACAGCAATCAGCCCCAGCATTTT. The variable domain in full, with the rest retrieved from reference TRBV30 and TRBJ1-5, is SQTIHQWPATLVQPVGSPLSLECTVEGTSNPNLYWYRQAAGRGLQLLFYSVGIGQISSEVPQNLSASRPQDRQFILSSKKLLLSDSGFYLCAWGQNSNQPQHFGDGTRLSIL.